The 10 T cell receptor beta chains reported below all come from one sample, sequenced in a study of CD8 T cells in Susac syndrome. An input of roughly 0.5 to 1 ug of RNA was subjected to reverse transcription using random hexamers. TCRdb reprocessed the immunoSEQ multiplex PCR reads via MiXCR and lists one record per CDR3 protein. Among about 90,000 distinct CDR3 sequences listed, approximately 92% were seen once. The sequencing sample was made of CD8+ T cells from PBMCs. The receptors were gathered from a human donor in good health.

This clonotype has just one count. V is TRBV4-1 and J is TRBJ1-5, with 8 bases fitting TRBD1. The trim removed 3 bases at V and 2 bases at J, leaving 3 bases unmatched. The CDR3 covers 15 residues. CDR1 is MGHRA, CDR2 YSYEKL, per germline. This CDR3 is CASSHTTGGNQPQHF. The CDR3 nucleotides are TGCGCCAGCAGCCACACGACAGGGGGCAATCAGCCCCAGCATTTT.

This chain joins TRBV5-6 and TRBJ1-2; D not certain. Germline V gene data show CDR1 as SGHDT and CDR2 as YYEEEE. Trimming shortened V by 3 bases and J by 6 bases, and 9 bases separated the two germline ends. The length of the CDR3 is 12 residues. The CDR3: CASSSAGDGYTF. The CDR3 bases are TGTGCCAGCAGCTCGGCGGGTGATGGCTACACCTTC.

This clonotype was seen only once. The rearrangement links TRBV5-4 to TRBJ2-1; maybe TRBD2 (6 bases). The CDR3 runs 16 residues. V lost 3 bases, J lost 2 bases, and 15 bases lay in between. Germline loops: CDR1 SGHNT, CDR2 YYREEE (reference sequence). CDR3 coding DNA: TGTGCCAGCAGCTCCCGGGACTCCGTTACCTACAATGAGCAGTTCTTC. Protein: CASSSRDSVTYNEQFF.

The chain uses TRBV7-9 and TRBJ2-2, with D maybe TRBD2 (5 bases). Germline V gene lookup returns CDR1 SEHNR and CDR2 FQNEAQ (reference sequence). The CDR3 consists of 14 residues. V was trimmed by 3 bases and J by 5 bases, leaving 10 bases between them. The CDR3 spells CASSFRGETGELFF. For the CDR3, the DNA is TGTGCCAGCAGCTTCCGGGGAGAAACCGGGGAGCTGTTTTTT. The entire variable domain, with the rest obtained from reference TRBV7-9 and TRBJ2-2, is as follows: DTGVSQNPRHKITKRGQNVTFRCDPISEHNRLYWYRQTLGQGPEFLTYFQNEAQLEKSRLLSDRFSAERPKGSFSTLEIQRTEQGDSAMYLCASSFRGETGELFFGEGSRLTVL.

J is TRBJ1-1 and V is TRBV5-1; TRBD1 matches 7 bases. Germline assignment: CDR1 SGHRS and CDR2 YFSETQ. The trim removed 7 bases at V and 1 base at J, leaving 4 bases unmatched. CDR3 length: 13 amino acids. CDR3 sequence (DNA): TGCGCCAGCTCAACAGGGGCGAACACTGAAGCTTTCTTT. It translates to CASSTGANTEAFF.

The CDR3 sequence: CASGLFRGRGTGELFF. DNA for the CDR3: TGTGCCAGCGGGTTATTTCGTGGGCGGGGCACCGGGGAGCTGTTTTTT. The chain joins TRBV6-1 to TRBJ2-2; D perhaps matches TRBD2 (6 bases). The V end lost 8 bases, the J end lost 4 bases, and 20 bases lay between the germline ends. CDR3 length equals 16 residues. Germline lookup yields CDR1 MNHNS and CDR2 SASEGT.

The chain links TRBV7-8 to TRBJ2-3; D not resolved. There are 12 residues in the CDR3. Per germline, CDR1 SGHVS and CDR2 FQNEAQ. V was shortened by 5 bases and J by 2 bases, with 5 bases between the two germline ends. This CDR3 is CASSLFTDTQYF. The CDR3 DNA is TGTGCCAGCAGCCTATTCACAGATACGCAGTATTTT.

The rearrangement uses TRBV12-5 and TRBJ2-5; D is possibly TRBD1 (6 bases). There are 15 residues in the CDR3. Trimming took off 5 bases at V and 2 bases at J, with 15 bases between the two ends. CDR1 is LGHNT, CDR2 FRNRAP, per germline. The CDR3 region has the DNA TGTGCTAGTGGTCCCGGACAGTCTATACAAGAGACCCAGTACTTC. Translating it yields CASGPGQSIQETQYF.

This clonotype was seen once. This rearrangement joins TRBV9 to TRBJ2-3; 9 bases line up with TRBD2. Germline V gene sequence: CDR1 SGDLS, CDR2 YYNGEE. The CDR3 runs 14 residues. After removal of 7 bases from V and 4 bases from J, the junction contained 7 bases not matched to a gene. As DNA, the CDR3 is TGTGCCAGCGGACGCCTAGCGGGGTCAGATACGCAGTATTTT. It codes for CASGRLAGSDTQYF. Looking up the rest from reference TRBV9 and TRBJ2-3 gives the full variable domain: DSGVTQTPKHLITATGQRVTLRCSPRSGDLSVYWYQQSLDQGLQFLIQYYNGEERAKGNILERFSAQQFPDLHSELNLSSLELGDSALYFCASGRLAGSDTQYFGPGTRLTVL.

For the CDR3, the DNA is TGTGCCAGCAGTTTACCCGGGACAGGGGGCGAGCAGTACTTC. Amino acid sequence: CASSLPGTGGEQYF. This rearrangement joins TRBV27 to TRBJ2-7, with 11 bases fitting TRBD1. Germline V gives CDR1 MNHEY, CDR2 SMNVEV (reference sequence). The CDR3 is made up of 14 amino acids. Trimming at V came to 2 bases and at J to 6 bases, leaving 3 bases not matched to a gene.